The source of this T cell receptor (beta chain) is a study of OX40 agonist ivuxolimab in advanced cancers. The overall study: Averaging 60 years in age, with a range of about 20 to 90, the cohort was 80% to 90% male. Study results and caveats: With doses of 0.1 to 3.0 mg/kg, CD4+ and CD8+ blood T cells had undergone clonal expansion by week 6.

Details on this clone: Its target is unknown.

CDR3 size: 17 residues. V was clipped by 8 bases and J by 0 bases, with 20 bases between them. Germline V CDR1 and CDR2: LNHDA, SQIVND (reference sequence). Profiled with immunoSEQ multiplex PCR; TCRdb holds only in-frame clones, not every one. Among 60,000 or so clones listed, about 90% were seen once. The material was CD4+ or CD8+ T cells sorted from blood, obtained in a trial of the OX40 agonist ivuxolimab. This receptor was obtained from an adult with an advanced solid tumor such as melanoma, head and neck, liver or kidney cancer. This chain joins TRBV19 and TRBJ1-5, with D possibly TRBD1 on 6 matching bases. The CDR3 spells CASGLWDILPSNQPQHF. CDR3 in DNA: TGTGCCAGTGGGCTCTGGGACATACTACCTAGCAATCAGCCCCAGCATTTT.